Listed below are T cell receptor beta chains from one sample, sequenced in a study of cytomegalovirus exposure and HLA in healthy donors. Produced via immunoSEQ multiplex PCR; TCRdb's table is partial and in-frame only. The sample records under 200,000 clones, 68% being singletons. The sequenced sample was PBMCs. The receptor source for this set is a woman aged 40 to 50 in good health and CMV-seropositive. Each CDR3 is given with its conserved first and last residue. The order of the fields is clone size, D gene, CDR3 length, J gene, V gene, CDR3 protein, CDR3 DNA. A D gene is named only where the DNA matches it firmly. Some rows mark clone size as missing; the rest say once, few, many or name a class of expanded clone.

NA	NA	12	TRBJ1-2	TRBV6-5	CASTGDYYGYTF	TGTGCCAGCACGGGGGACTACTATGGCTACACCTTC
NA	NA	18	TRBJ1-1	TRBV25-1	CASSEYSIPQGMNPEAFF	TGTGCCAGCAGTGAATACTCTATACCCCAGGGGATGAACCCTGAAGCTTTCTTT
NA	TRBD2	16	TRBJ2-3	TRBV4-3	CASSQVRGGGTDTQYF	TGCGCCAGCAGCCAAGTCCGCGGGGGGGGGACAGATACGCAGTATTTT
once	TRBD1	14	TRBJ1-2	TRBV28	CASSDQQGAYGYTF	TGTGCCAGCAGTGATCAACAGGGGGCCTATGGCTACACCTTC
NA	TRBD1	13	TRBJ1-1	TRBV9	CASSQFPDRDLLF	TGTGCCAGCAGCCAATTCCCGGACAGGGACCTTCTTTTT
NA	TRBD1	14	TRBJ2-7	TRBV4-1	CASSQRQGSYEQYF	TGCGCCAGCAGCCAAAGACAGGGCTCCTACGAGCAGTACTTC
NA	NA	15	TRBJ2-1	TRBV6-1	CASSEPRLSYNEQFF	TGTGCCAGCAGTGAACCAAGACTCTCCTACAATGAGCAGTTCTTC
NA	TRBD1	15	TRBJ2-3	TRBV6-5	CATGGATGGSDTQYF	TGTGCCACTGGGGGGGCCACAGGGGGCTCAGATACGCAGTATTTT
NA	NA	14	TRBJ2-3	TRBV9	CASSVDRLTDTQYF	TGTGCCAGCAGCGTAGATCGCCTAACGGATACGCAGTATTTT
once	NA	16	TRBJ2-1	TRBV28	CASSLSGRSSYNEQFF	TGTGCCAGCAGTTTAAGTGGGAGGAGCTCCTACAATGAGCAGTTCTTC
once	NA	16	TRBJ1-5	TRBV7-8	CASSLAPRAQNQPQHF	TGTGCCAGCAGCTTAGCGCCGCGGGCCCAAAATCAGCCCCAGCATTTT
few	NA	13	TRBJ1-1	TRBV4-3	CASSLPGHTEAFF	TGCGCCAGCAGCCTCCCAGGTCACACTGAAGCTTTCTTT
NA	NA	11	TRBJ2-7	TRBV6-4	CASSDGREQYF	TGTGCCAGCAGTGATGGGAGAGAGCAGTACTTC
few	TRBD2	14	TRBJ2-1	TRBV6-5	CASRGAGNSFEQFF	TGTGCCAGCAGGGGAGCGGGGAATTCTTTTGAGCAGTTCTTC
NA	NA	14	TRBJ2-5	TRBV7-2	CASSPEHRQETQYF	TGTGCCAGCAGCCCCGAACACCGCCAAGAGACCCAGTACTTC
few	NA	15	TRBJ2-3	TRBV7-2	CASSLMAGKTDTQYF	TGTGCCAGCAGCTTAATGGCGGGGAAGACAGATACGCAGTATTTT
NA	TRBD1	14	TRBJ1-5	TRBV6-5	CASTPGQGNQPQHF	TGTGCCAGCACCCCGGGACAGGGCAATCAGCCCCAGCATTTT
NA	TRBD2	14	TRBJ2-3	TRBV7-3	CASSQSNSGDTQYF	TGTGCCAGCAGCCAGAGCAATAGCGGGGATACGCAGTATTTT
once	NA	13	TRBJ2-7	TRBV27	CASSLQGSDEQYF	TGTGCCAGCAGTTTACAGGGGTCTGACGAGCAGTACTTC
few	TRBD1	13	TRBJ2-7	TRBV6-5	CASTAGGWDEQYF	TGTGCCAGCACCGCAGGGGGTTGGGACGAGCAGTACTTC
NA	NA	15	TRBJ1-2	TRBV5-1	CASSLGEGTTYGYPF	TGCGCCAGCAGCTTGGGGGAGGGGACGACATATGGCTACCCCTTC
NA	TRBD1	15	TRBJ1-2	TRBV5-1	CASSFQGAGGYGYTF	TGCGCCAGCAGCTTTCAGGGGGCGGGCGGCTATGGCTACACCTTC
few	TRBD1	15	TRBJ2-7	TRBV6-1	CASSEWTGLLGEQYF	TGTGCCAGCAGTGAGTGGACAGGGTTACTCGGTGAGCAGTACTTC
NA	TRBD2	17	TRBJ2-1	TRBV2	CASSEWASGSSYNEQFF	TGTGCCAGCAGTGAATGGGCTAGCGGAAGCTCCTACAATGAGCAGTTCTTC
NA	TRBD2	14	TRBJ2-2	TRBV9	CASSVDSSGRELFF	TGTGCCAGCAGCGTAGATTCTAGCGGCCGGGAGCTGTTTTTT
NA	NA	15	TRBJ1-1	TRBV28	CASSQGPAGYTEAFF	TGTGCCAGCAGTCAGGGTCCCGCAGGGTACACTGAAGCTTTCTTT
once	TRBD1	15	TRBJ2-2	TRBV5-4	CASSGTGGEPGELFF	TGTGCCAGCAGCGGGACAGGGGGCGAACCCGGGGAGCTGTTTTTT
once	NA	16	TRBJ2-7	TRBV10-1	CASSVPTGLSSYEQYF	TGCGCCAGCAGTGTTCCGACAGGCCTGAGCTCCTACGAGCAGTACTTC
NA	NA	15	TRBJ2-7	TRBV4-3	CASSQDGLALYEQYF	TGCGCCAGCAGCCAAGATGGGCTAGCACTCTACGAGCAGTACTTC